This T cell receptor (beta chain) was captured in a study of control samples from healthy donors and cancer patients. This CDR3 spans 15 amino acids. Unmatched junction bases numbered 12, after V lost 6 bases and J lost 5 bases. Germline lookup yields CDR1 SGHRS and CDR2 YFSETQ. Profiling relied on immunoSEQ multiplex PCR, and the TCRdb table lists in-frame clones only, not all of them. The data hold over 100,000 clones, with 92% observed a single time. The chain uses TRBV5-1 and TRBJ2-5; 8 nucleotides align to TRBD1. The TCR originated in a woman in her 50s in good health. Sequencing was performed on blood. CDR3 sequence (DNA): TGCGCCAGCACCCTTACAGGGGGGAGCGGGGAGACCCAGTACTTC. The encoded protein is CASTLTGGSGETQYF.